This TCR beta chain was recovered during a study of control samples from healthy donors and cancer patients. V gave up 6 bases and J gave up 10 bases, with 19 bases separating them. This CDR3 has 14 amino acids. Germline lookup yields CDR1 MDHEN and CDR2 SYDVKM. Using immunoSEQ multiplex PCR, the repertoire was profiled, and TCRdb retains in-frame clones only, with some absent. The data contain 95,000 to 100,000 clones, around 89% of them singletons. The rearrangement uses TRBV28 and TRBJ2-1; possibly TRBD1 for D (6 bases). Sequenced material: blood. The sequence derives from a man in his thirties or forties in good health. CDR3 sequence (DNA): TGTGCCAGCAGCCGGGACACCCCGGTAGACGAGCAGTTCTTC. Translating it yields CASSRDTPVDEQFF.